Below, one TCR beta chain is given with its context. No antigen is known for it. This sample was taken from a study of shared clonotypes between healthy human individuals. Points from the study as a whole: The small donor group covered limited genetic and exposure diversity. For naive CD4 cells, 5% to 6.5% of clonotypes were shared across a few donors. It was only blood that was sampled, and tissue repertoires likely differ.

This CDR3 comprises 15 residues. The J segment lost 1 base and the V segment lost 2 bases, leaving 5 bases of the junction unmatched. The germline gives CDR1 MNHNY, CDR2 SVGAGI (reference sequence). Assay execution took place at the deep level. Data came from immunoSEQ multiplex PCR; TCRdb stores just in-frame clones and leaves some out. The sample consists of approximately 1.5 million clones, approximately 98.5% of them appearing once. The V gene is TRBV6-6, the J gene TRBJ2-7, with 7 nucleotides matching TRBD1. This clonotype originated in a man under 40 in good health. The sequencing input was naive CD4+ T cells sorted from blood. Subset described: CD45RA+ positively selected. CDR3 sequence: CASSYRDRKSYEQYF. CDR3 sequence (DNA): TGTGCCAGCAGTTACCGGGACAGAAAGTCCTACGAGCAGTACTTC.